This TCR beta chain was documented in a study of T cells after yellow fever vaccination. The germline V and J ends were trimmed by 2 bases and 4 bases, with 15 bases remaining between them. The CDR3 totals 16 residues. 5'RACE template switching generated TCR cDNA, adding a universal primer site and UMIs. TCRdb reprocessed the 5' RACE reads via MiXCR and lists one record per CDR3 protein. The table lists around 400,000 distinct CDR3 sequences, around 10% of them singletons. Concerning this clonotype: Its specificity is not known.

Study results and limitations: By day 5 rather than day 15, the secondary response had peaked, though it was weaker.

The sequence came from a man younger than 30 who received the YFV17D yellow fever vaccine. The sequencing here drew on PBMCs, taken on the day of the first yellow fever vaccination. This rearrangement joins TRBV23-1 to TRBJ2-1; possibly TRBD1 for D (6 bases). TRBV23-1 has ORF status, its function being uncertain. The CDR3 sequence: CASSQADRTGYNEQFF. CDR3 DNA: TGCGCCAGCAGTCAAGCAGACAGGACTGGGTACAATGAGCAGTTCTTC.